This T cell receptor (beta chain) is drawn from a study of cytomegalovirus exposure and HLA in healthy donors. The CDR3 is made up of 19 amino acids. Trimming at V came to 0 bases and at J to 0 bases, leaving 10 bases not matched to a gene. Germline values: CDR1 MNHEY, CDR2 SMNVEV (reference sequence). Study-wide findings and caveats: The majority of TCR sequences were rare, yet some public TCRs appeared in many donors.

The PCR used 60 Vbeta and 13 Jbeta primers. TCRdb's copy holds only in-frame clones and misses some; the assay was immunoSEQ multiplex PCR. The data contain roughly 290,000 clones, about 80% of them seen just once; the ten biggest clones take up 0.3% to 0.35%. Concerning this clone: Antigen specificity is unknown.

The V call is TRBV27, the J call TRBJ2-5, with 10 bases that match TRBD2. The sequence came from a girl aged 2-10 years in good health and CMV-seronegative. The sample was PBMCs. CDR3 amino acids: CASSLSGLAARPYQETQYF. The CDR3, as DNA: TGTGCCAGCAGTTTATCCGGACTAGCGGCTCGACCGTACCAAGAGACCCAGTACTTC.